The following is a T cell receptor beta chain sequence with its context. Data came from immunoSEQ multiplex PCR; TCRdb stores just in-frame clones and leaves some out. The table has around 80,000 clones, roughly 80% seen once. The source of the sample is a study of radiotherapy plus CTLA-4 blockade in lung cancer. The CDR3 sequence is 17 residues long. The V gene is TRBV21-1, the J gene TRBJ2-3; TRBD2, as called in the table, went unchecked against the DNA. TRBV21-1 is noted as a pseudogene. This sample comprised peripheral blood, obtained from a patient treated with radiotherapy plus ipilimumab. The source of this sequence is a human donor with non-small cell lung cancer whose response to radiotherapy plus ipilimumab could not be evaluated. The CDR3 protein is CASSKVVLAGGNATQYF. The CDR3 DNA is TGTGCCAGCAGCAAAGTGGTTCTAGCGGGAGGAAACGCTACGCAGTATTTT.